The 4 T cell receptor beta chains below come from one sample, sequenced in a study of blood T cell repertoires in COVID-19. Profiled with immunoSEQ multiplex PCR; TCRdb holds only in-frame clones, not every one. The sample shows 200,000 to 250,000 clones, approximately 84% of them seen only once. Sequencing was done on a sample of peripheral blood. The receptors come from an older woman with acute or convalescent COVID-19.

The V and J genes are TRBV5-4 and TRBJ2-7; 9 bases fit TRBD1. The CDR3 has 15 amino acids. V dropped 4 bases and J dropped 0; count of bases not matched to a gene: 5. CDR1 SGHNT and CDR2 YYREEE come from the germline V gene (reference sequence). The CDR3 coding sequence is TGTGCCAGCAGCGTACAGGGGGCCCACTCCTACGAGCAGTACTTC. It encodes CASSVQGAHSYEQYF.

The J gene is TRBJ2-1, the V gene TRBV11-3; 8 nucleotides agree with TRBD1. Germline V gene data show CDR1 as SGHNT and CDR2 as YENEEA. J gave up 7 bases and V 5 bases, and 7 bases lay outside the gene matches. The CDR3 has 14 residues. The CDR3 is CASSRGQGYNEQFF. The CDR3 bases are TGTGCCAGCAGCCGCGGACAGGGCTATAATGAGCAGTTCTTC.

The CDR3 is CASSQDPGGNTGELFF. The CDR3 DNA reads as TGTGCCAGCAGCCAAGATCCAGGGGGCAACACCGGGGAGCTGTTTTTT. This rearrangement joins TRBV4-2 to TRBJ2-2; 8 bases fit TRBD1. The CDR3 has 16 amino acids. With 0 bases clipped from V and 2 bases from J, the junction kept 2 bases outside the gene matches. Germline V gene data show CDR1 as LGHNA and CDR2 as YNFKEQ.

This chain links TRBV13 with TRBJ2-7; 9 nucleotides align to TRBD1. Germline CDR1 reads PRHDT; CDR2 reads FYEKMQ (reference sequence). Losses at the gene ends were 6 bases for V and 0 bases for J; bases not matched to a gene: 9. There are 16 residues in the CDR3. The CDR3 sequence is CASSTFGTGSSYEQYF. The CDR3 region has the DNA TGTGCCAGCAGTACTTTCGGGACAGGGTCCTCCTACGAGCAGTACTTC.